These 29 T cell receptor beta chains share one sample of origin, sequenced in a study of T cell responses to AZD1222 COVID-19 vaccine (dated by TCRdb to 2020 to 2022). The time point label here, explained by the study, means: about 28 days (+/-7) after the second vaccine dose. Library preparation used the immunoSEQ multiplex PCR assay. TCRdb limited this immuneACCESS table to in-frame rearrangements with V and J called. A share of clones is missing; checked studies link under half to unresolved V genes, and the rest is unexplained. This sample holds roughly 100,000 clones; approximately 89% were observed only once. The biggest ten clones account for 35% to 50% of the sample. The sample consisted of peripheral blood, taken 28 days after the second AZD1222 dose. Every receptor here comes from an adult who received the AZD1222 COVID-19 vaccine.

The genes are TRBV14 and TRBJ1-3, with D uncertain. From germline, CDR1 is SGHDN and CDR2 FVKESK. There are 15 residues in the CDR3. Trimming cost V 1 base and J 4 bases, with 11 bases left between them. The CDR3 sequence is CASSQGRAFGNTIYF. The CDR3 DNA reads as TGTGCCAGCAGCCAAGGCCGTGCATTCGGAAACACCATATATTTT. Looking up the rest from reference TRBV14 and TRBJ1-3 gives the full variable domain: EAGVTQFPSHSVIEKGQTVTLRCDPISGHDNLYWYRRVMGKEIKFLLHFVKESKQDESGMPNNRFLAERTGGTYSTLKVQPAELEDSGVYFCASSQGRAFGNTIYFGEGSWLTVV.

The V gene is TRBV21-1, the J gene TRBJ1-2. TRBV21-1 is a pseudogene segment. This CDR3 is built from 19 residues. CDR3 residues: CASSKVAVGPEGVNYGYTF. For the CDR3, the DNA is TGTGCCAGCAGCAAAGTAGCGGTAGGCCCCGAGGGGGTTAACTATGGCTACACCTTC.

The chain has TRBV29-1 and TRBJ1-1; 10 nucleotides agree with TRBD1. With V trimmed by 3 bases and J by 6 bases, 4 bases remained unmatched. Germline values: CDR1 SQVTM, CDR2 ANQGSEA. CDR3 length equals 13 residues. The CDR3 sequence is CSVEKGQGSEAFF. The CDR3 nucleotides read TGCAGCGTTGAGAAGGGACAGGGGTCTGAAGCTTTCTTT.

This chain connects TRBV4-2 to TRBJ1-3, with unresolved D. The CDR3 runs 17 residues. Trimming took 0 bases from V and 0 from J, leaving 12 bases between them. The germline V gene has CDR1 LGHNA and CDR2 YNFKEQ. CDR3 residues: CASSQDGPRTSGNTIYF. CDR3 DNA: TGTGCCAGCAGCCAAGATGGGCCGCGGACCTCTGGAAACACCATATATTTT.

The chain has TRBV11-3 and TRBJ2-5, with 9 positions matching TRBD1. The V gene end was trimmed by 2 bases and the J gene end by 6 bases; junction bases not matched to a gene: 4. Germline V lookup: CDR1 SGHNT, CDR2 YENEEA. The CDR3 loop spans 14 amino acids. The CDR3 DNA follows: TGTGCCAGCAGCTTAACAGGGGGCGGGAAGACCCAGTACTTC. Translated, it gives CASSLTGGGKTQYF.

The chain couples TRBV27 to TRBJ1-1; 8 bases align to TRBD1. Trimming at V came to 3 bases and at J to 5 bases, leaving 5 bases not matched to a gene. The V gene's germline CDR1 is MNHEY and CDR2 SMNVEV (reference sequence). The CDR3 has 14 residues. The CDR3 sequence is CASSFSGGSTEAFF. In DNA, the CDR3 is TGTGCCAGCAGTTTTTCAGGGGGCTCAACTGAAGCTTTCTTT.

This chain connects TRBV6-5 to TRBJ1-1, with D possibly matching TRBD1 (5 bases). The CDR3 consists of 12 residues. V lost 10 bases and J lost 4, with 13 bases in between. CDR1 MNHEY and CDR2 SVGAGI come from the germline V gene. As DNA, the CDR3 is TGTGCCACCAAAGGGGTTACCACTGAAGCTTTCTTT. Its translation is CATKGVTTEAFF.

The V call is TRBV19, the J call TRBJ1-1; possibly TRBD1 for D (6 bases). The V gene lost 7 bases and the J gene lost 3 bases, with 24 bases spanning the gap. Germline CDR1 reads LNHDA; CDR2 reads SQIVND (reference sequence). The CDR3 covers 17 residues. The CDR3 region has the DNA TGTGCCAGTAACCCTGTGGGGGGGCCCGGGTCGGACACTGAAGCTTTCTTT. Translated, it gives CASNPVGGPGSDTEAFF. The full variable domain, completed using reference TRBV19 and TRBJ1-1, is DGGITQSPKYLFRKEGQNVTLSCEQNLNHDAMYWYRQDPGQGLRLIYYSQIVNDFQKGDIAEGYSVSREKKESFPLTVTSAQKNPTAFYLCASNPVGGPGSDTEAFFGQGTRLTVV.

The genes are TRBV7-8 and TRBJ2-7; 7 bases align to TRBD1. The CDR3 consists of 14 residues. Trimming removed 5 bases from V and 3 bases from J; junction bases left unmatched: 7. From germline, CDR1 is SGHVS and CDR2 FQNEAQ. Written as DNA, the CDR3 is TGTGCCAGCAGCCCGAGGGGACAGAGCTACGAGCAGTACTTC. It yields the protein CASSPRGQSYEQYF.

The chain uses TRBV7-6 and TRBJ2-7; 9 positions agree with TRBD1. The CDR3 is 14 residues long. V trimming: 1 base; J trimming: 6 bases; junction bases outside the gene matches: 4. CDR1 and CDR2 (germline): SGHVS, FNYEAQ. This CDR3 is CASSLGDRVSEQYF. The CDR3 coding sequence is TGTGCCAGCAGCTTAGGGGACAGGGTAAGCGAGCAGTACTTC. Based on the CDR3 plus reference TRBV7-6 and TRBJ2-7, the full variable domain is GAGVSQSPRYKVTKRGQDVALRCDPISGHVSLYWYRQALGQGPEFLTYFNYEAQQDKSGLPNDRFSAERPEGSISTLTIQRTEQRDSAMYRCASSLGDRVSEQYFGPGTRLTVT.

This clone was detected once. The chain employs TRBV27 and TRBJ2-7; D remains unclear. Germline V gene data show CDR1 as MNHEY and CDR2 as SMNVEV (reference sequence). CDR3 length equals 13 residues. V lost 5 bases and J lost 5, with 13 bases in between. The CDR3 region has the DNA TGTGCCAGCAGTCCCCAAGCAGTGGACGAGCAGTACTTC. As protein: CASSPQAVDEQYF.

The J gene is TRBJ2-7, the V gene TRBV7-6, with TRBD2 matching over 7 bases. Germline V gene data show CDR1 as SGHVS and CDR2 as FNYEAQ. V gave up 2 bases and J gave up 0 bases; unmatched junction bases: 4. The CDR3 has 15 residues. In DNA form, the CDR3 reads TGTGCCAGCAGCTTACTGCGGGGGAGCTCCTACGAGCAGTACTTC. This translates into CASSLLRGSSYEQYF.

The chain employs TRBV2 and TRBJ2-5, with D unclear. Trimming shortened V by 3 bases and J by 7 bases, and 12 bases separated the two germline ends. Germline V lookup: CDR1 SNHLY, CDR2 FYNNEI. This CDR3 is built from 13 residues. DNA of the CDR3: TGTGCCAGCAGTGAGGAAAAAAAGGGGACCCAGTACTTC. It codes for CASSEEKKGTQYF.

This chain uses TRBV20-1 with TRBJ2-7; no reliable D call. The CDR3 is made up of 11 amino acids. Germline V gene sequence: CDR1 DFQATT, CDR2 SNEGSKA (reference sequence). V was pared by 6 bases and J by 2 bases, with 8 bases between. DNA of the CDR3: TGCAGTGCGGCTAACACCTACGAGCAGTACTTC. Residues: CSAANTYEQYF.

J is TRBJ2-1 and V is TRBV11-3, with 11 bases that match TRBD2. CDR1 is SGHNT and CDR2 is YENEEA in the germline V gene. Losses at the gene ends were 3 bases for V and 5 bases for J; bases not matched to a gene: 9. The CDR3 totals 17 residues. The CDR3 sequence: CASSFRAGTSGNNEQFF. The CDR3 DNA reads TGTGCCAGCAGCTTCCGTGCTGGGACTAGCGGTAACAATGAGCAGTTCTTC.

A remark on this clone: At one end the junction does not follow the germline gene, possibly because of a read error. V and J are TRBV12-3 or TRBV12-4 and TRBJ2-7; D remains ambiguous. CDR3 length: 11 amino acids. CDR3 residues: CTSSFSYEQYF. In DNA form, the CDR3 reads TGTACCAGCAGTTTTTCCTACGAGCAGTACTTC.

The rearrangement joins TRBV14 to TRBJ1-1, with a tentative D call TRBD1 (5 bases). Trimming shortened V by 2 bases and J by 6 bases, and 19 bases separated the two germline ends. Germline CDR1 SGHDN, CDR2 FVKESK. The CDR3 sequence is 16 residues long. CDR3 DNA: TGTGCCAGCAGCCAATTGGTGGGGACCCTAAGGGCTGAAGCTTTCTTT. As protein: CASSQLVGTLRAEAFF.

This clone appeared once. V is TRBV18 and J is TRBJ2-1; D is uncertain. The V and J ends lost 1 base and 8 bases respectively, with 9 bases between them. Germline V gene data show CDR1 as KGHSH and CDR2 as LQKENI. The CDR3 extends over 13 amino acids. The CDR3 sequence: CASSPRQQDEQFF. CDR3 coding DNA: TGTGCCAGCTCACCACGTCAGCAAGATGAGCAGTTCTTC.

V usage is TRBV12-3 or TRBV12-4 and J usage is TRBJ2-7; a weak D match, TRBD2 (6 bases). The ends were cut back, 0 bases at V and 3 bases at J, with 6 bases in the middle. The CDR3 extends over 13 amino acids. The CDR3 reads CASSLAGGYEQYF. The CDR3 DNA sequence: TGTGCCAGCAGTTTAGCGGGAGGCTACGAGCAGTACTTC.

This clone is a singleton in its sample. The chain is built from TRBV2 and TRBJ2-3; D is tentatively TRBD1 or TRBD2 (5 bases each). Germline CDR1 reads SNHLY; CDR2 reads FYNNEI. The CDR3 has 17 residues. Trimming removed 5 bases at V and 0 bases at J, with 18 bases between. CDR3 residues: CASSSSPRDPSTDTQYF. CDR3 bases: TGTGCCAGCAGTTCCTCCCCCCGGGACCCTAGCACAGATACGCAGTATTTT.

This clone was counted only a few times. V is TRBV9 and J is TRBJ2-3, with 14 bases lining up with TRBD2. The germline V gene has CDR1 SGDLS and CDR2 YYNGEE. V was pared by 4 bases and J by 2 bases, with 6 bases of the junction left unmatched. The CDR3 contains 17 residues. The CDR3 sequence is CASSPRTSGRLTDTQYF. The CDR3 bases are TGTGCCAGCAGCCCACGGACTAGCGGGAGGCTCACAGATACGCAGTATTTT.

This chain joins TRBV7-3 and TRBJ1-1; tentative D call: TRBD1 (5 bases). The CDR3 extends over 13 amino acids. Germline V gene data show CDR1 as SGHTA and CDR2 as FQGTGA. Trimming pared 3 bases from V and 8 bases from J, leaving 13 bases between. CDR3 sequence (DNA): TGTGCCAGCAGCTTCGGGGCAGGGTACGAAGCTTTCTTT. Its protein is CASSFGAGYEAFF.

The gene calls are TRBV30 and TRBJ2-1; 8 positions agree with TRBD2. J was trimmed by 12 bases and V by 7 bases; bases with no gene match: 8. CDR1 is GTSNPN, CDR2 SVGIG, per germline (reference sequence). This CDR3 has 11 amino acids. CDR3 sequence reads: CASASGRVQFF. The CDR3 DNA follows: TGTGCCTCGGCCAGCGGGAGAGTGCAGTTCTTC. The full variable domain, in which reference TRBV30 and TRBJ2-1 provide the parts outside the CDR3, is SQTIHQWPATLVQPVGSPLSLECTVEGTSNPNLYWYRQAAGRGLQLLFYSVGIGQISSEVPQNLSASRPQDRQFILSSKKLLLSDSGFYLCASASGRVQFFGPGTRLTVL.

This clone appeared once. This sequence joins TRBV28 and TRBJ1-3; TRBD1 is a possible D gene (6 bases). V shed 3 bases and J shed 7 bases, with 10 bases lying between them. There are 13 residues in the CDR3. Germline V gene sequence: CDR1 MDHEN, CDR2 SYDVKM. This CDR3 is CASSFLTGNTIYF. The DNA for the CDR3 is TGTGCCAGCAGTTTCTTAACAGGGAACACCATATATTTT.

The rearrangement uses TRBV27 and TRBJ2-5; D is unresolved. The CDR3 loop spans 14 amino acids. Germline loops: CDR1 MNHEY, CDR2 SMNVEV (reference sequence). V was trimmed by 4 bases and J by 4 bases, leaving 13 bases between them. Here the CDR3 reads CASSSSRRRETQYF. As DNA, the CDR3 is TGTGCCAGCAGTTCCTCAAGGAGAAGAGAGACCCAGTACTTC.

The gene calls are TRBV7-2 and TRBJ2-7; D is unclear. The germline V gene encodes CDR1 SGHTA and CDR2 FQGNSA. The CDR3 is made up of 12 amino acids. V gave up 2 bases and J gave up 2 bases, with 4 bases separating them. CDR3: CASSLSAYEQYF. In DNA form, the CDR3 reads TGTGCCAGCAGCTTATCAGCCTACGAGCAGTACTTC.

Details on this clone: The same CDR3 can be traced to other DNA sequences in this sample. The genes are TRBV6-2 or TRBV6-3 and TRBJ2-4; tentative D call: TRBD2 (7 bases). Germline assignment: CDR1 MNHEY and CDR2 SVGEGT. The CDR3 sequence is 16 residues long. The V gene lost 0 bases and the J gene lost 1 base, with 10 bases spanning the gap. The CDR3 nucleotides are TGTGCCAGCAGTTACTCGGGGGGGCTCGCCAAAAACATTCAGTACTTC. As protein: CASSYSGGLAKNIQYF.

The chain uses TRBV19 and TRBJ2-7; weak D call: TRBD2 (5 bases). Trimming removed 5 bases from V and 5 bases from J, with 16 bases in between. The CDR3 length is 14 residues. Germline V CDR1 and CDR2: LNHDA, SQIVND (reference sequence). The CDR3 here is CASSPTVSGNEQYF. The CDR3 DNA reads TGTGCCAGTAGTCCAACAGTGAGCGGTAACGAGCAGTACTTC.

V and J are TRBV6-2 or TRBV6-3 and TRBJ2-5; possibly TRBD2 for D (6 bases). Germline V gene sequence: CDR1 MNHEY, CDR2 SVGEGT. The CDR3 has 15 amino acids. Between the trimmed V and J ends, which lost 0 bases and 1 base, there was a span of 9 bases. The CDR3 here is CASSYSGTSQETQYF. CDR3 in DNA: TGTGCCAGCAGTTACTCCGGGACTTCCCAAGAGACCCAGTACTTC.